This T cell receptor (delta chain) was recorded in a study of gamma-delta chains in newborns, infants, children. Study-wide background: Microbial exposure reportedly drives polyclonal innate γδ T cell expansion after birth.

V gave up 3 bases and J gave up 12 bases; unmatched junction bases: 11. The CDR3 runs 14 residues. Per the germline V gene, CDR1 is GEAIGNYY and CDR2 is EKD. TCRdb repeated clone calling on the reads with CATT. The sample carries 5,700 or so delta-chain clones, about 0.43% recorded once. The sequencing sample was made of blood. This chain connects TRDV2 to TRDJ2; 8 bases fit TRDD3. The TCR was taken from a child who was a newborn, infant or young child, either healthy, febrile or measles-vaccinated (not recorded which). The CDR3 protein is CACDVLGATAKLFF. The CDR3 DNA reads TGTGCCTGTGACGTACTGGGGGCTACCGCTAAACTCTTCTTT.